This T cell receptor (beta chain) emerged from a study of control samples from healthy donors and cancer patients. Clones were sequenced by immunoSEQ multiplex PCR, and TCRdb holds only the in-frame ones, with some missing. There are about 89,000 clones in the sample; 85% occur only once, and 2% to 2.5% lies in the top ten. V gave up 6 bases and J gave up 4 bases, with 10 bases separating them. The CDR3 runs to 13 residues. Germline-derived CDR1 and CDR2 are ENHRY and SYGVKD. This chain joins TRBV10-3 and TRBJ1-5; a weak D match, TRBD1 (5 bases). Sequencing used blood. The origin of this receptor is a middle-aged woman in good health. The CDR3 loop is CAIRGTENQPQHF. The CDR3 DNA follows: TGTGCCATCAGAGGGACGGAGAATCAGCCCCAGCATTTT.